This paragraph covers one T cell receptor beta chain sequence. What antigen it recognizes has not been identified. No quality values exist for individual bases; no much larger clone is one base distant. The data belong to a study of blood T cells in healthy people across ages (dated by TCRdb to 2014 to 2015). Study-level background: Template switching captured roughly one uniquely barcoded TCR beta cDNA molecule per two T cells in model experiments. The donors were split into four age groups: young (average around 16 years), middle-aged (around 40), aged (approximately 60) and long-lived (over 75). Two additional independent replicas of 1 million unique cDNA reads from the same blood draw were analyzed for two donors (one aged 18 to 30 and one aged 80 or older). To avoid experimental bias, donors of different ages were distributed randomly across sequencing lanes. The study measured age-related changes in TCR beta repertoire diversity using deep sequencing normalized with unique cDNA molecular identifiers. Findings and caveats that apply to the study as a whole: Since profiling was done on bulk unsorted PBMCs, naive and antigen-experienced compartments could not be conclusively compared. Estimates of total diversity based on one million sequenced T cells were regarded as lower bounds and as underestimates. The long-lived group showed more naive CD4+ T cells, fewer expanded clones and increased TCR diversity than the aged group, suggesting age selection. Because the CMV infection status of the donors was unknown, age-related changes in expanded clonotypes may potentially have been confounded. The percentage of naive T cells measured by flow cytometry correlated strongly with observed TCR beta diversity. As age increased, observed TCR beta diversity per million T cells dropped in a roughly linear way, and a significant reduction was already evident by age roughly 36.

Systemically healthy Caucasian individuals from Russia, 35 to 50 in total and aged about 6 to 100 years, were included as donors. Ten milliliters of peripheral blood were drawn from each donor into EDTA-treated Vacutainer tubes. Ficoll-Paque density-gradient centrifugation was used to isolate PBMCs, with at least 7 million per sample. Total RNA was extracted from PBMCs with Trizol reagent, with at least 6 micrograms obtained per sample. For every donor, an aliquot of PBMCs went through flow cytometry to measure the percentages of naive CD45RAhigh/CD27high T cells. The library was made by 5' RACE. Reads for this sample came from an Illumina HiSeq 2500. A second PCR of about 7 to 12 cycles was run with a J-beta primer mix and a sample-barcoded 5' primer. Each TCR beta cDNA molecule received a unique molecular identifier from a template-switch 5' adaptor carrying 12 random nucleotides. At least 2.5 million CDR3-containing paired-end reads were obtained from each sample. All of the RNA was converted into first-strand cDNA using the Mint cDNA synthesis kit, with a TRBC-specific oligonucleotide serving as the primer. All cDNA was treated with uracil-DNA glycosylase and then went through a first 18-cycle PCR with the universal primers M1SS and BC2_uni_R. Regarding the original processing steps: For normalization, 1 million high-quality reads were randomly selected from each sample, with every read carrying a distinct molecular identifier. Instead of being binned into consensus sequences, reads that shared molecular identifiers were thrown out. MiTCR, with a Q25 quality threshold and the strictest error-elimination algorithm, was used for CDR3 identification, clonotype clustering and error correction. A nonparametric unseen species model with Euler transformation was used to estimate a lower bound on total TCR beta diversity. TCRdb ran its own pipeline on the public reads, namely fastp trimming at Q25 and MiXCR clone calling, and kept in-frame beta chains. Each CDR3 protein appears once, grouped with its most common genes and DNA. The authors' filters were not applied to this entry. The sample table contains just over 1 million distinct CDR3 sequences; only one count was recorded for under 55% of them. In total, the top ten clones hold 18% of the sample.

V is pared back by 2 bases and J by 2 bases, with 13 bases lying between the germline termini. From cysteine to phenylalanine, the CDR3 is 15 amino acids long. Only CDR3 DNA is held: 45 bases, read in frame from base 1. The germline V gene (reference sequence) supplies CDR1 DFQATT and CDR2 SNEGSKA. The sample comprised blood. The sequence came from a woman aged 55-69 years in good health. The chain is encoded by TRBV20-1 joined to TRBJ2-1; the D gene is perhaps TRBD1, on 6 matching bases. The DNA sequence follows: TGCAGTGCTAGACCCCTCGGGACACCCTACAATGAGCAGTTCTTC. It specifies CSARPLGTPYNEQFF.